This TCR beta chain is drawn from a study of control samples from healthy donors and cancer patients. Germline V gene data show CDR1 as LGHNA and CDR2 as YSLEER. Trimming removed 4 bases at V and 0 bases at J, with 9 bases between. The CDR3 runs to 14 residues. TCRdb's table, derived via immunoSEQ multiplex PCR, lists solely in-frame clones and lacks some. The sample consists of about 86,000 clones, less than 90% of them appearing once. The clonotype comes from a woman aged 50 to 65 with colorectal cancer. The V gene is TRBV4-3, the J gene TRBJ2-5; perhaps TRBD2 as D (6 bases). Sequenced sample: PBMCs. The DNA of the CDR3 is TGCGCCAGCAGCCCCGGGGGAAACCAAGAGACCCAGTACTTC. It specifies CASSPGGNQETQYF.